This TCR beta chain came from a study of cytomegalovirus exposure and HLA in healthy donors. Notes on this clone: Its antigen remains unknown.

The PCR contained 60 Vbeta and 13 Jbeta primers. TCRdb's table, derived via immunoSEQ multiplex PCR, lists solely in-frame clones and lacks some. Of approximately 240,000 clones in the sample, roughly 82% were seen once. Study-wide results and limits: Most likely, a cluster of highly shared sequence variants arose as a sequencing artifact. Researchers counted some 150 TCR beta chains as cytomegalovirus-associated. In an earlier analysis, in approximately 630 donors, most V segments appeared productive either ~90% or ~30% of the time. Later work associated around 18,000 TCR beta sequences with HLA alleles at 0.05 false discovery rate.

The TCR originated in a woman between 40 and 50 years old in good health and CMV-seropositive. Material: PBMCs.

The CDR3 protein is CATSCEQFF. The CDR3 DNA reads as TGTGCCACCTCGTGTGAGCAGTTCTTC. The V call is TRBV27, the J call TRBJ2-1; D not resolved. Germline CDR1 is MNHEY and CDR2 is SMNVEV (reference sequence). The germline V and J ends were trimmed by 10 bases and 9 bases, with 7 bases remaining between them. CDR3 length: 9 amino acids.